This TCR beta chain is drawn from a study of somatic mutations in cytotoxic T cells in rheumatoid arthritis (dated by TCRdb to the late 2010s). Broadly, across the study: Sorted V beta1+ cells also underwent TCRB sequencing, and some V beta antibody-stained T-cell populations were flow-sorted at nearly 100% purity on a FACSAria II or Sony SH800. Whether expanded CD8+ T-cell clones in untreated, newly diagnosed rheumatoid arthritis carry somatic mutations was the study question, and clonality was characterized with TCRB deep sequencing. TCRB deep sequencing was performed for more than 50 rheumatoid arthritis patients and more than 15 healthy controls. Median age was essentially the same in the patient group and the control group.

With a median age of 56 years (range roughly 21-75) and around 50% female, the healthy controls consisted of about 19 blood donors whose buffy coats were used. On an AutoMACS, CD4+ and CD8+ cells were isolated via positive magnetic bead selection, and their purity was verified by flow cytometry. Peripheral blood mononuclear cells were obtained using density gradient separation with Ficoll-Paque PLUS. DNA from CD4-enriched, CD8-enriched or PBMC samples was extracted using Nucleospin Tissue or Tissue XS kits and then quantified on a Qubit 2.0 fluorometer. Including cysteine and phenylalanine, the CDR3 has 20 amino acids. CDR3 DNA is the only sequence kept; it has 60 bases, read in frame from the first base. The germline V gene yields MNHNS for CDR1 and SASEGT for CDR2. Compared with germline, V lacks 2 bases and J lacks 0 bases; bases without a gene match: 11. The immunoSEQ assay was applied to genomic DNA for TCRB CDR3 sequencing. The source study handled its data this way. Only productive TCRB rearrangements were included in the analyses. A clone was defined by a unique TCRB CDR3 sequence, and clonality was computed as a productive clonality index based on Shannon entropy. Repertoire overlap for a pair of samples was computed from each clone's template counts relative to total templates per sample. Flow cytometry-measured V-gene usage correlated with V-gene usage from TCRB sequencing, with a Spearman r of approximately 0.55. Imported from immuneACCESS, the table was reduced by TCRdb to in-frame sequences with V and J called. These copies leave out some clones; in studies compared against another copy, an unresolved V gene accounts for under half, and the cause of the remainder is not known. That table furnishes V, J and clone size, whereas the DNA furnished D and trimming. This sample has 12,000 or so clones in its table, and over 65% of those were observed once. The ten largest clones capture around 10% of the sample.

On this clone itself: Its binding antigen is unknown. Base qualities are not recorded, but no much larger clone differs from it by a single base.

Here is what the overall study found, with its caveats: Several identical CD8+ TCRB sequences were found in both blood and synovial fluid, and in 8 of 65 patients the largest CD8+ clone exceeded 20% of CD8+ cells. Viral specificity could not be ruled out by absence from virus-specific databases, and the antigen targets of the expanded CD8+ clones remained unknown. In patients, CD8+ clonality rose with age (Spearman r=0.49), which was not the case in healthy controls. The slight underrepresentation of TRBV07 in patients was not corrected for multiple comparisons. CD8+ T-cell clonality in rheumatoid arthritis patients was not significantly different from that in age-matched healthy controls.

This sequence uses TRBV6-1 and TRBJ2-1; TRBD2 agrees with 12 junctional bases. Material: CD8+ T cells sorted from blood. This clonotype was sampled from a woman in her forties in good health. The DNA is as follows: TGTGCCAGCAGTGAAATTCACTGGACTAGCGGGGAATCCTCCTACAATGAGCAGTTCTTC. The translation is CASSEIHWTSGESSYNEQFF.